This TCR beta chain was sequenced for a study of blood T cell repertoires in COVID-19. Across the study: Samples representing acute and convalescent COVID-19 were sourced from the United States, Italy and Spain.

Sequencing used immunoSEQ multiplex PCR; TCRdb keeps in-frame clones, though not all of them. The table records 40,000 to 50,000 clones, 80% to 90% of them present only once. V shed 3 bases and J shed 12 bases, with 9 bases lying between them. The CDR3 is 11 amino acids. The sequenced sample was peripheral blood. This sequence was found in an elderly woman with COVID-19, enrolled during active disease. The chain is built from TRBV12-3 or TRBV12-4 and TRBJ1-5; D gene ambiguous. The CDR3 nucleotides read TGTGCCAGCAGTTTTGAGCAGGTCCAGCATTTT. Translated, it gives CASSFEQVQHF.